This T cell receptor (beta chain) was sequenced during a study of identifying expanded T cells in peripheral blood. Findings of the study overall: Across healthy donors, higher total template counts meant significantly greater approximately 2-week count variance.

The protocol was immunoSEQ multiplex PCR, while the TCRdb copy is restricted to in-frame clones and leaves out a portion. The sample includes more than 85,000 clones, around 89% of them seen just once. Comments on this clone: The antigen is not known.

Collection occurred without any documented infections or immune events in donors. Germline V gene data show CDR1 as SGHDT and CDR2 as YYEEEE. V lost 5 bases, J lost 6 bases, and 12 bases lay in between. The length of the CDR3 is 12 residues. The clonotype was recovered from a person aged 18 to 70 in good health. The sequencing sample was made of blood. V gene TRBV5-6 combines with J gene TRBJ2-7; D might be TRBD1 (6 bases). CDR3 DNA: TGTGCCAGCAGGAACAGGGATGGCGAGCAGTACTTC. This sequence encodes CASRNRDGEQYF.